This T cell receptor beta chain stems from a study of T cell responses to AZD1222 COVID-19 vaccine. Assay used: immunoSEQ multiplex PCR; TCRdb lists only in-frame clones, some missing. This sample has roughly 150,000 clones, with around 92% found just once. Germline loops: CDR1 ENHRY, CDR2 SYGVKD. V was clipped by 6 bases and J by 6 bases, with 15 bases between them. The CDR3 runs to 13 residues. The sequence was obtained from an adult in good health. Sequenced material: peripheral blood, taken on day 0 of AZD1222 vaccination. J is TRBJ2-7 and V is TRBV10-3; D is ambiguous. DNA of the CDR3: TGTGCCATCAGCGATGGACGGAACACCGAGCAGTACTTC. Encoded protein: CAISDGRNTEQYF.